These T cell receptor beta chains were read from a single sample in a study of OX40 agonist ivuxolimab in advanced cancers. Sequencing was performed with immunoSEQ multiplex PCR; in TCRdb, only in-frame clones are kept and a portion is missing. The sample lists about 96,000 clones; less than 95% were seen once. The sequences come from CD4+ or CD8+ T cells sorted from blood, collected in a trial of the OX40 agonist ivuxolimab. The receptors stem from an adult with an advanced solid tumor such as melanoma, head and neck, liver or kidney cancer. Both conserved end residues are part of each CDR3. The D gene is left open where the match is weak. Clone size is stated in some rows and not others, as once, few, many or a class when expanded.

v_call	clone_size	d_call	j_call	cdr3_nt	cdr3_aa
TRBV27	NA	TRBD2	TRBJ2-2	TGTGCCAGCAGTGCCGGACTAGCGGAGCCGAGGAACACCGGGGAGCTGTTTTTT	CASSAGLAEPRNTGELFF
TRBV30	NA	TRBD1	TRBJ1-2	TGTGCCTGGAAACCAGGGGACAGTCTCATGTATGGCTACACCTTC	CAWKPGDSLMYGYTF
TRBV2	NA	NA	TRBJ2-4	TGTGCCAGCAGTGAAGCGCCTACAGTTCCCAAAAACATTCAGTACTTC	CASSEAPTVPKNIQYF
TRBV18	once	NA	TRBJ2-7	TGTGCCAGCTCCCCTTCTCCGGGAGCCTTGGACGAGCAGTACTTC	CASSPSPGALDEQYF
TRBV7-6	NA	NA	TRBJ2-7	TGTGCCATCGATAGGAACTACGAGCAGTACTTC	CAIDRNYEQYF
TRBV9	few	NA	TRBJ2-7	TGTGCCAGCAGCCCCTTTGAATTGGCCTACGAGCAGTACTTC	CASSPFELAYEQYF
TRBV14	once	NA	TRBJ2-6	TGTGCCAGCAGCCAATACAGTACAGGACACTCTGGGGCCAACGTCCTGACTTTC	CASSQYSTGHSGANVLTF
TRBV19	NA	NA	TRBJ1-5	TGTGCCAGTAGTAGGTGGGGACAAGGAGACCAGCCCCAGCATTTT	CASSRWGQGDQPQHF
TRBV27	NA	TRBD2	TRBJ2-7	TGTGCCAGCAGTTTAGGGTACGGGAGGCTCCCCTACGAGCAGTACTTC	CASSLGYGRLPYEQYF
TRBV19	NA	TRBD1	TRBJ2-5	TGTGCCAGTAGTGGACCGGGACAGGCGTCCCAAGAGACCCAGTACTTC	CASSGPGQASQETQYF
TRBV29-1	once	TRBD2	TRBJ2-7	TGCAGCGTTGAAGTCACTAGCGGGAGTTACGAGCAGTACTTC	CSVEVTSGSYEQYF
TRBV19	NA	TRBD2	TRBJ2-1	TGTGCCAGTAGTATACTAGCGGGAGGGCCGGAAAATGAGCAGTTCTTC	CASSILAGGPENEQFF
TRBV12-5	NA	NA	TRBJ2-7	TGTGCTAGTGGTTTGGTACTTGGGGTGGTCAACGAGCAGTACTTC	CASGLVLGVVNEQYF
TRBV5-1	NA	NA	TRBJ1-4	TGCGCCAGCAGCTTGTCAGGGGCTAATGAAAAACTGTTTTTT	CASSLSGANEKLFF
TRBV15	NA	NA	TRBJ2-7	TGTGCCACCAGCAGAGAAAGGGGGACCTACGAGCAGTACTTC	CATSRERGTYEQYF
TRBV19	NA	NA	TRBJ2-5	TGTGCCAGTAGAGGACCTGGGGGAGAGACCCAGTACTTC	CASRGPGGETQYF
TRBV28	NA	NA	TRBJ2-7	TGTGCCAGCAGTTTTCCCGGACCGACCCCGGAGCAGTACTTC	CASSFPGPTPEQYF
TRBV4-1	NA	NA	TRBJ2-5	TGCGCCAGCAGCCAAGTAAGAGGGGGAAGACAAGAGACCCAGTACTTC	CASSQVRGGRQETQYF
TRBV19	NA	TRBD2	TRBJ2-7	TGTGCCAGTAGTATATTGGCGGGAGGAAGCTACGAGCAGTACTTC	CASSILAGGSYEQYF
TRBV18	NA	NA	TRBJ1-5	TGTGCCAGCTCGGGGGAGAGGGAACGAATGAGCAATCAGCCCCAGCATTTT	CASSGERERMSNQPQHF
TRBV7-2	few	NA	TRBJ2-3	TGTGCCAGCAGCTTGGAGGCTCGGAATATAGATACGCAGTATTTT	CASSLEARNIDTQYF
TRBV7-3	few	NA	TRBJ2-5	TGTGCCAGCAGCTCGGGACTGGAAGAGACCCAGTACTTC	CASSSGLEETQYF
TRBV5-6	NA	TRBD1	TRBJ2-5	TGTGCCAGCAGCTTGGTACAGGGGGATTTATGGCGAGAGACCCAGTACTTC	CASSLVQGDLWRETQYF
TRBV5-8	NA	NA	TRBJ1-1	TGTGCCAGCAGCTTTGGGTCCGATAAGGGGAACACTGAAGCTTTCTTT	CASSFGSDKGNTEAFF
TRBV7-2	NA	TRBD1	TRBJ1-1	TGTGCCAGCAGCTCCGGACAGGTGAACACTGAAGCTTTCTTT	CASSSGQVNTEAFF
TRBV30	NA	NA	TRBJ2-2	TGTGCCTGGAGTGACCTCCCCCCGGGAGCGAACACCGGGGAGCTGTTTTTT	CAWSDLPPGANTGELFF
TRBV7-2	NA	NA	TRBJ1-2	TGTGCCAGCAGCCTCCTGGCAGGGGAACGTGGCTACACCTTC	CASSLLAGERGYTF
TRBV4-1	NA	NA	TRBJ1-5	TGCGCCAGCAGCCAAGTTCACGGTCAGCCCCAGCATTTT	CASSQVHGQPQHF
TRBV6-4	NA	NA	TRBJ2-1	TGTGCCAGCAGTGACTCGTTTAGCACATTCTCCTACAATGAGCAGTTCTTC	CASSDSFSTFSYNEQFF
TRBV5-4	NA	NA	TRBJ2-1	TGTGCCAGCAGCTCCGAACCGGACGGGGACGTCAATGAGCAGTTCTTC	CASSSEPDGDVNEQFF
TRBV7-9	NA	NA	TRBJ2-1	TGTGCCAGCAGCTACAACTACAATGAGCAGTTCTTC	CASSYNYNEQFF
TRBV30	NA	NA	TRBJ2-1	TGTGCCTGGACTAGCGCCAATGAGCAGTTCTTC	CAWTSANEQFF
TRBV27	NA	TRBD2	TRBJ2-7	TGTGCCAGCAGTTTAATGACAATAGCGGGAGGGCCGGTGGACGAGCAGTACTTC	CASSLMTIAGGPVDEQYF
TRBV7-2	NA	TRBD1	TRBJ2-1	TGTGCCAGCAGCTTAGCAGGGACAGGGGGAAATGAGCAGTTCTTC	CASSLAGTGGNEQFF
TRBV19	NA	NA	TRBJ2-7	TGTGCCAGTGGCCAAGGGGGGTTCCCGTTCGAGCAGTACTTC	CASGQGGFPFEQYF
TRBV11-2	NA	TRBD1	TRBJ1-1	TGTGCCAGCAGCATCCGGGACAGGGGAATTGGTGCTTTCTTT	CASSIRDRGIGAFF
TRBV10-3	NA	NA	TRBJ1-1	TGTGCCATCAGTGAACAGGCTGCTGGGTGGGCTTTCTTT	CAISEQAAGWAFF
TRBV30	NA	TRBD1	TRBJ2-2	TGTGCCTGGAGTAGGACCGGGACAGGGAACACCGGGGAGCTGTTTTTT	CAWSRTGTGNTGELFF
TRBV6-6	NA	NA	TRBJ1-6	TGTGCCAGCAGAGGACGGACTCCTGTCGATTCACCCCTCCACTTT	CASRGRTPVDSPLHF
TRBV18	once	NA	TRBJ2-3	TGTGCCAGCTCAACGGGCACAGATACGCAGTATTTT	CASSTGTDTQYF